Below are 7 T cell receptor beta chains sequenced from a single sample in a study of T cell responses to AZD1222 COVID-19 vaccine. The table came from immunoSEQ multiplex PCR; TCRdb's copy has only in-frame clones and leaves some out. This table has about 150,000 clones, more than 75% appearing once. Sequences were derived from peripheral blood, sampled 28 days after the second AZD1222 dose. These receptors were obtained from an adult who received the AZD1222 COVID-19 vaccine.

This CDR3 reads CASSLEESVEQFF. The DNA of the CDR3 is TGCGCCAGCAGCCTGGAGGAGAGCGTAGAGCAGTTCTTC. The rearrangement links TRBV5-1 to TRBJ2-1; TRBD2 is a possible D gene (5 bases). The CDR3 extends over 13 amino acids. The germline CDR1 and CDR2 sequences are SGHRS and YFSETQ. Trimming removed 4 bases from V and 10 bases from J, with 15 bases in between.

V is TRBV14 and J is TRBJ2-2; 7 bases match TRBD2. The V gene end was trimmed by 0 bases and the J gene end by 7 bases; junction bases not matched to a gene: 11. The CDR3 is 17 amino acids. Germline V lookup: CDR1 SGHDN, CDR2 FVKESK. The CDR3 sequence: CASSQEKLASGGGELFF. CDR3 bases: TGTGCCAGCAGCCAAGAAAAACTAGCTAGCGGTGGCGGGGAGCTGTTTTTT.

The chain employs TRBV18 and TRBJ1-1; D perhaps matches TRBD1 (6 bases). The V and J ends lost 3 bases and 4 bases respectively, with 12 bases between them. CDR3 length equals 14 residues. Germline-derived CDR1 and CDR2 are KGHSH and LQKENI. The CDR3 here is CASSPEQGFTEAFF. CDR3 coding DNA: TGTGCCAGCTCACCGGAACAGGGATTCACTGAAGCTTTCTTT. The variable domain in full, completed from reference TRBV18 and TRBJ1-1, reads NAGVMQNPRHLVRRRGQEARLRCSPMKGHSHVYWYRQLPEEGLKFMVYLQKENIIDESGMPKERFSAEFPKEGPSILRIQQVVRGDSAAYFCASSPEQGFTEAFFGQGTRLTVV.

This clone was detected only once. The chain joins TRBV2 to TRBJ1-3; D call uncertain. Germline CDR1 and CDR2: SNHLY and FYNNEI. This CDR3 comprises 14 residues. Between the trimmed V and J ends, which lost 3 bases and 0 bases, there was a span of 6 bases. The CDR3 sequence: CASSDRNSGNTIYF. Written as DNA, the CDR3 is TGTGCCAGCAGTGACAGGAACTCTGGAAACACCATATATTTT. Filled out from reference TRBV2 and TRBJ1-3, the complete variable domain reads EPEVTQTPSHQVTQMGQEVILRCVPISNHLYFYWYRQILGQKVEFLVSFYNNEISEKSEIFDDQFSVERPDGSNFTLKIRSTKLEDSAMYFCASSDRNSGNTIYFGEGSWLTVV.

The gene calls are TRBV2 and TRBJ1-1; the match to TRBD1 covers 8 bases. V lost 3 bases to trimming and J lost 1 base; unmatched junction nucleotides: 7. Germline V gene data show CDR1 as SNHLY and CDR2 as FYNNEI. The length of the CDR3 is 16 residues. The CDR3: CASSDPRQGPNTEAFF. In nucleotides, the CDR3 is TGTGCCAGCAGTGACCCGAGACAGGGGCCGAACACTGAAGCTTTCTTT.

The chain uses TRBV7-9 and TRBJ1-1; TRBD1 is a possible D gene (5 bases). The V and J ends lost 5 bases and 11 bases respectively, with 15 bases between them. Germline CDR1 is SEHNR and CDR2 is FQNEAQ (reference sequence). The CDR3 loop spans 12 amino acids. CDR3: CASSAQGPDAFF. The DNA for the CDR3 is TGTGCCAGCAGCGCTCAGGGTCCGGACGCTTTCTTT. Filled out from reference TRBV7-9 and TRBJ1-1, the complete variable domain reads DTGVSQNPRHKITKRGQNVTFRCDPISEHNRLYWYRQTLGQGPEFLTYFQNEAQLEKSRLLSDRFSAERPKGSFSTLEIQRTEQGDSAMYLCASSAQGPDAFFGQGTRLTVV.

The genes are TRBV18 and TRBJ1-5, with 7 bases lining up with TRBD1. V lost 5 bases, J lost 0 bases, and 4 bases stayed unmatched. This CDR3 has 15 amino acids. CDR1 and CDR2 from the germline V gene are KGHSH and LQKENI. This chain's CDR3 is CASSEQGGSNQPQHF. The CDR3 DNA reads TGTGCCAGCTCAGAGCAGGGGGGTAGCAATCAGCCCCAGCATTTT.